These T cell receptor beta chains were read from a single sample in a study of tumor-infiltrating lymphocytes in primary liver carcinoma. TCRdb re-analysed the multiplex PCR reads in MiXCR, keeping a single row per CDR3 protein. The repertoire holds approximately 190,000 distinct CDR3 sequences, with approximately 86% as singletons. Source material: tumor tissue from primary liver carcinoma. Receptors were obtained from a man aged 40-49 years with primary liver carcinoma and hepatitis B virus infection. Each CDR3 is given without its conserved first and last residue. A D gene is named only where the DNA matches it firmly.

V	J	D	CDR3
TRBV11-1	TRBJ2-7	.	VSSPSRGDEQY
TRBV28	TRBJ2-4	.	VSRPPRLARNIQY
TRBV29-1	TRBJ2-1	TRBD2	NSGTSNCNEQF
TRBV30	TRBJ2-1	TRBD2	ARTPSGNNEQF
TRBV11-2	TRBJ2-1	TRBD2	ASSSLLARVVDDQF
TRBV29-1	TRBJ2-1	TRBD2	SVGLAGGFYDEQF
TRBV29-1	TRBJ2-3	TRBD1	SLRGTGQGNTDTQY
TRBV6-5	TRBJ2-1	.	VSSLQRSYNGQF
TRBV6-5	TRBJ2-2	TRBD2	ASSYLTSGRPGKLS
TRBV11-2	TRBJ2-6	TRBD1	ATSMGGDRGISLSGANILT
TRBV5-1	TRBJ2-1	TRBD1	ASSMTGGYNEQF
TRBV6-6	TRBJ1-5	TRBD1	ASSWDQGAHSNQPQH
TRBV12-3/TRBV12-4	TRBJ1-1	.	ASSPPRASTEAF
TRBV29-1	TRBJ2-7	.	SVEEMSGPSGRQY
TRBV29-1	TRBJ1-1	.	SVGPGRGMNTEAF
TRBV5-5	TRBJ2-3	.	ASSLEWGADTDY
TRBV11-2	TRBJ2-6	.	ANSMGGDRDISLSGANFLT
TRBV11-1	TRBJ2-4	TRBD2	AINFPGTSGTNNIQY
TRBV11-2	TRBJ2-5	.	VSSIEGVAQC
TRBV11-1	TRBJ2-4	TRBD2	ANSFPATSGTKNIQY
TRBV6-5	TRBJ2-3	TRBD2	VSNPELARTDTQY
TRBV27	TRBJ1-5	.	ASSPDSRYQPQH
TRBV11-3	TRBJ2-4	.	ASNFGVMTKNIQY
TRBV2	TRBJ2-3	.	ASSFKDMQY
TRBV11-1	TRBJ1-2	.	ASSLSPPDYGYT
TRBV6-5	TRBJ2-7	TRBD1	ANGPRQGPFYEQY
TRBV11-2	TRBJ2-5	TRBD2	ASSLGGGRETQY
TRBV6-5	TRBJ2-1	.	ASSPRPSFGEQL
TRBV30	TRBJ2-5	.	DWNELRETQY
TRBV29-1	TRBJ2-2	.	SVGGLAAINTGELF
TRBV4-2	TRBJ1-1	.	ASSTNQRGPEAF
TRBV11-2	TRBJ2-1	TRBD2	ASAFSGTLDNEQF
TRBV14	TRBJ2-1	TRBD1	ASSRRQGGRLNEQC
TRBV18	TRBJ2-7	TRBD1	ACSPRDRSFGQY
TRBV28	TRBJ2-4	.	VSSDQEPIAKNIQY
TRBV10-3	TRBJ2-6	TRBD1	AFSGSRGTDSGANVLT
TRBV5-1	TRBJ2-5	.	ASSFAASSEETQY
TRBV10-3	TRBJ2-7	TRBD2	GIRGDSGTYEQY
TRBV6-1	TRBJ2-1	.	ASGRDKWDDQF
TRBV6-2/TRBV6-3	TRBJ2-1	TRBD2	VSRTSGRSEQF
TRBV7-3	TRBJ1-1	.	ASSPGRNTETF
TRBV11-2	TRBJ2-1	.	ASSLGGLNNEQL
TRBV6-4	TRBJ2-3	TRBD2	ASNDSQSGSTDMQY
TRBV11-2	TRBJ2-2	TRBD2	VSSLVTSWGTGELF
TRBV11-2	TRBJ2-7	TRBD2	ASSLQTSGVSYEQY
TRBV5-6	TRBJ2-3	TRBD2	TSSLPASGRSNTQY
TRBV29-1	TRBJ2-3	TRBD1	SVYGTGASDTQN
TRBV11-1	TRBJ2-6	TRBD1	ASSLGGDRGISISGANVLT
TRBV5-1	TRBJ2-1	.	ASSLVRVGQF
TRBV11-2	TRBJ2-7	.	ASSLSGEAAYKQY
TRBV11-2	TRBJ2-7	.	ASGSDRNSYKQY
TRBV30	TRBJ1-5	.	AWSMSEDQPQH
TRBV7-9	TRBJ2-1	.	ASSDSLFENNEQF
TRBV11-1	TRBJ1-2	.	ARSLARQGGSYT
TRBV29-1	TRBJ2-6	.	SVQSANSGAKVLT